This T cell receptor beta chain was retrieved from a study of blood T cell repertoires in COVID-19. The germline gives CDR1 SNHLY, CDR2 FYNNEI. The V and J ends lost 7 bases and 5 bases, in that order; junction bases with no gene match: 11. The CDR3 consists of 15 residues. Generated by immunoSEQ multiplex PCR, the TCRdb table keeps only in-frame clones and is missing some. The sample has around 200,000 clones, around 85% seen once. The sequence derives from a man aged 40-49 years who had recovered from COVID-19. The rearrangement uses TRBV2 and TRBJ2-5; 9 bases map to TRBD1. Sequenced: PBMCs or T cells enriched from blood (not recorded which). DNA for the CDR3: TGTGCCAGCAACTTACAGGGGGCAGAGAGGGAGACCCAGTACTTC. It specifies CASNLQGAERETQYF.